This TCR beta chain is from a study of T cells after yellow fever vaccination (dated by TCRdb to 2018 to 2020). Study-level background: The SMART-Seq v4 Ultra Low Input RNA kit was used to prepare libraries from fractions with low cell numbers. Two healthy male donors made up the cohort, one aged 18 to 29 years and the other aged 30 to 39 years. Bulk PBMC replicates and cell subsets were isolated from blood drawn at multiple timepoints before and after both primary and secondary immunization. To follow T-cell clones before and after both primary and booster YFV17D yellow fever vaccination, bulk TCR alpha and beta repertoires underwent longitudinal sequencing.

A remark on this clonotype: Its antigen remains undetermined. No much larger clonotype is one base removed from it; base qualities were not supplied.

V is cut by 1 base and J by 4 bases, and the space between the germline ends is 15 bases. From a lookup of the germline V gene (reference sequence), CDR1 and CDR2 are MNHEY and SMNVEV. From cysteine to phenylalanine, the CDR3 is 16 amino acids long. The read is trimmed to its CDR3 DNA, 48 bases read in frame from base 1. The full study reports these points: Most clones expanded after primary vaccination were re-detected after the booster (just under 97% of CD4 and roughly 85% of CD8), suggesting broad memory maintenance. Compared with the primary T-cell response, the secondary T-cell response was faster but weaker, reaching its peak on day 5 rather than on day 15. The study included only a couple of donors, which limits how far the findings can be generalized. A small fraction of clonotypes appeared in both the CD4 and CD8 compartments, likely as a result of convergent recombination. Because abundant contaminating clonotypes from the bulk population could be contained in FACS-sorted repertoires, computational filtering was required.

The treatment or condition label for this specimen denotes: live attenuated yellow fever vaccine strain. A standard Ficoll-Paque protocol was used to isolate PBMCs from peripheral blood. CD4 and CD8 T-cell fractions were isolated with Dynabeads CD4 and CD8 positive selection kits. RNA was extracted with TriZol from bulk PBMCs, CD4 and CD8 fractions, and dextramer-positive and dextramer-negative fractions. This sample was sequenced with an Illumina NovaSeq 6000. TCR cDNA was synthesized by 5'RACE template switching, which introduced a universal primer site and unique molecular identifiers. Priming of cDNA synthesis was performed from both the TCR alpha and TCR beta constant segments. Library amplification involved two PCR steps, and the second step added sample barcodes and sequencing adapters. Sequencing of the libraries was done on either Illumina HiSeq 2500 (2x100 bp) or NovaSeq (2x150 bp). The study's own analysis went as follows. Demultiplexing of reads and collapsing into UMI consensus sequences were performed with MIGEC, and V(D)J alignment was carried out with MiXCR. Clonotypes responding to the vaccine were identified with edgeR on replicate PBMC samples, with the criteria of FDR below 0.01 and a log2 fold change above 5 up to day 15. Each bulk clonotype received a CD4 or CD8 identity based on whether the sequenced CD4 or CD8 repertoire contained that clonotype at higher abundance. Clones were called with MiXCR by TCRdb after fastp trimmed the public reads at Q25, and only in-frame beta chains were retained. Every CDR3 protein is listed once, alongside the most common genes and DNA of its rows. The V and J calls, along with clone size, are taken from TCRdb and not from the paper's own processing. The sample contains about 99,000 distinct CDR3 sequences, 5.8% of them found a single time. Of the sample, 35% to 50% falls within the top ten clones.

The TCR comes from a man between 18 and 35 years old who received the YFV17D yellow fever vaccine. Sample: CD8+ T cells sorted from PBMCs, taken 10 days after the yellow fever booster vaccination. This chain joins TRBV27 to TRBJ2-3; TRBD2 could be the D gene, as 6 bases match. The DNA is as follows: TGTGCCAGCAGTTTATTAGATCGGGCGGGGCCAGATACGCAGTATTTT. This gives the protein CASSLLDRAGPDTQYF.